What follows is one T cell receptor (beta chain) and its context. The record originates from a study of blood T cell repertoires in COVID-19. The wider study: Sites in the United States, Italy and Spain provided acute and convalescent COVID-19 samples.

Trimming removed 6 bases from V and 0 bases from J; junction bases left unmatched: 18. This CDR3 has 20 residues. Germline CDR1 reads KGHSH; CDR2 reads LQKENI. The table came from immunoSEQ multiplex PCR; TCRdb's copy has only in-frame clones and leaves some out. The data show about 390,000 clones, with around nine tenths seen just once and roughly 9.4% held by the top ten. The TCR sequence derives from a woman between 50 and 59 years old who had recovered from COVID-19. Sequenced sample: PBMCs or T cells enriched from blood (not recorded which). The rearrangement uses TRBV18 and TRBJ2-1, with 9 positions matching TRBD2. The DNA for the CDR3 is TGTGCCAGCTCCCCCATGGAAGCGGGGGGCCCGTATAGCTCCTACAATGAGCAGTTCTTC. Translation gives CASSPMEAGGPYSSYNEQFF.